The present T cell receptor (beta chain) was sequenced within a study of OX40 agonist ivuxolimab in advanced cancers. Regarding the complete study: The costimulatory receptor OX40 (CD134) was targeted by ivuxolimab, a fully human IgG2 agonistic monoclonal antibody. Among the roughly 52 dose-escalation patients, roughly 20 had hepatocellular carcinoma, some 15 melanoma, 9 renal cell carcinoma and 9 head and neck cancer. Intravenous ivuxolimab was administered to patients every 2 weeks at six dose levels: 0.01, 0.1, 0.3, 1.5, 3 and 10 mg/kg. The paper describes the monotherapy dose-escalation part (N of about 47 patients) of the phase I trial of ivuxolimab. A male proportion of around 80% and a mean age of approximately 60 years, ranging from roughly 23 to 79, were recorded for the dose-escalation cohort. Prior anti-PD-1, anti-PD-L1 or anti-CTLA-4 therapy was permitted, and checkpoint inhibitors had been received by 40% to 50% of dose-escalation patients. Partial responses occurred in three dose-escalation patients: two with cutaneous melanoma and one with hepatocellular carcinoma. The point of sequencing TCRbeta in the periphery was to test whether ivuxolimab changed TCR sequence diversity and drove clonal T-cell expansion. The paper as a whole reports these results and caveats: Antigen specificity was not determined for the clonally expanded peripheral T cells. On average, CD8+ T cells showed more expanded clones than CD4+ T cells after ivuxolimab. Clonal expansion of both CD4+ and CD8+ blood T cells was observed from baseline to week 6 at doses 0.1 to 3.0 mg/kg. Partial responders in the 0.1-3.0 mg/kg groups had among the lowest normalized peripheral clonal expansion, especially among CD8+ T cells. Low levels of normalized T-cell clonal expansion were also seen in some nonresponding patients.

Patients with a history of autoimmune disease or receiving systemic immunosuppression were excluded from the trial. Peripheral blood for TCR sequencing was collected from all dose cohorts at baseline, on cycle 4 day 1, and on cycle 7 day 1. Samples were obtained from an open-label, multicenter, first-in-human phase I dose-escalation trial of ivuxolimab. The trial enrolled adults with locally advanced or metastatic head and neck squamous cell, hepatocellular, melanoma or renal cell carcinoma. Before TCR sequencing, CD4+ and CD8+ T cells were separately sorted from peripheral blood. For CDR1 and CDR2, the germline V gene lists SNHLY and FYNNEI. Trimming removed 6 bases from V and 0 bases from J, leaving 11 bases between the germline ends. Including the terminal cysteine and phenylalanine, the CDR3 comprises 15 residues. CDR3 DNA is the only sequence kept; it has 45 bases, read in frame from the first base.

For sequencing of the TCRbeta CDR3 region, genomic DNA was extracted from the sorted cells. The immunoSEQ Assay was used for sequencing of TCRbeta CDR3 regions. Here the immuneACCESS table is served through TCRdb, limited to in-frame sequences with V and J called. Missing clones are a known gap in these copies; in checked studies unresolved V genes cover under half, and the rest lacks a known reason. A total of over 45,000 clones appear in this sample, about 76% of them only once. The top ten clonotypes cover more than 0.9% of the sample. Notes on this clone: Its antigen is still unknown. No much larger clone exists at a distance of one base, and base qualities are not known.

The rearrangement joined TRBV2 to TRBJ2-2, with an unclear D gene assignment. Material: CD4+ or CD8+ T cells sorted from blood, obtained in a trial of the OX40 agonist ivuxolimab. The sequence was collected from an adult with an advanced solid tumor such as melanoma, head and neck, liver or kidney cancer. The bases read TGTGCCAGCAGCCCTAGAAGGCCGAACACCGGGGAGCTGTTTTTT. The encoded protein is CASSPRRPNTGELFF.